This T cell receptor beta chain was documented in a study of T cell changes during pregnancy in multiple sclerosis. Sequencing used immunoSEQ multiplex PCR; TCRdb keeps in-frame clones, though not all of them. The sample lists under 20,000 clones, 70% to 90% occurring once. The J segment lost 3 bases and the V segment lost 5 bases, leaving 6 bases of the junction unmatched. Germline V lookup: CDR1 SQVTM, CDR2 ANQGSEA. This CDR3 spans 13 amino acids. The TCR was taken from a female donor with multiple sclerosis, enrolled in a pregnancy study. The rearrangement links TRBV29-1 to TRBJ2-7; 8 nucleotides match TRBD1. The sequencing here drew on CD8+ T cells from peripheral blood mononuclear cells, taken after pregnancy. CDR3 sequence: CSVPKQGGYEQYF. In DNA, the CDR3 is TGCAGCGTTCCCAAACAGGGGGGCTACGAGCAGTACTTC.